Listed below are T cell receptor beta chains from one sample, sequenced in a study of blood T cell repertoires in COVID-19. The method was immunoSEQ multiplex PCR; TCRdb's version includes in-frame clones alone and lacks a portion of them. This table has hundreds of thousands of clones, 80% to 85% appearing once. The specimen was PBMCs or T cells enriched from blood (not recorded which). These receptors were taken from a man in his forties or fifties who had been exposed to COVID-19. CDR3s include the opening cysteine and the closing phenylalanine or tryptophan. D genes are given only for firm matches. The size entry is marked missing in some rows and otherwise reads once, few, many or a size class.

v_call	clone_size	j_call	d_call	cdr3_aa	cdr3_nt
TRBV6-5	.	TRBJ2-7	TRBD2	CASSSRTSGSYEQYF	TGTGCCAGCAGTTCACGGACTAGCGGGAGTTACGAGCAGTACTTC
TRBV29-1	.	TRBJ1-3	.	CSVLFGSGNTIYF	TGCAGCGTCCTTTTCGGGTCTGGAAACACCATATATTTT
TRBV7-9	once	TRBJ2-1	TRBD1	CASSLGTGSYNEQFF	TGTGCCAGCAGCTTAGGGACAGGTTCCTACAATGAGCAGTTCTTC
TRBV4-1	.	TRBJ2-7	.	CASSQLGSNFQYEQYF	TGCGCCAGCAGCCAATTAGGGAGCAACTTTCAGTACGAGCAGTACTTC
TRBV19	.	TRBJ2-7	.	CASSNARGDGSYEQYF	TGTGCCAGTAGTAATGCCAGGGGCGATGGCTCCTACGAGCAGTACTTC
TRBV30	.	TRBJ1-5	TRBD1	CAWSNDRVFFQPQHF	TGTGCCTGGAGCAACGACAGGGTATTCTTTCAGCCCCAGCATTTT
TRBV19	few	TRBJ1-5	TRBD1	CASSPPGTGGFSQPQHF	TGTGCCAGTAGTCCTCCCGGGACAGGGGGCTTTAGTCAGCCCCAGCATTTT
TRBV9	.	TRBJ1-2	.	CASSPTSSDTYYGYTF	TGTGCCAGCAGCCCCACCTCCTCGGACACTTACTATGGCTACACCTTC
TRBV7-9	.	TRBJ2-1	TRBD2	CASSLTILAGFNEQFF	TGTGCCAGCAGCCTGACCATCCTAGCGGGATTCAATGAGCAGTTCTTC
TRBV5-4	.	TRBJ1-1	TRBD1	CASSSRQGTEAFF	TGTGCCAGCAGCTCAAGACAGGGCACTGAAGCTTTCTTT
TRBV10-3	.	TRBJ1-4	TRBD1	CAIKKGATANEKLFF	TGTGCCATCAAAAAGGGGGCCACCGCTAATGAAAAACTGTTTTTT
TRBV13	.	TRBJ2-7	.	CASSSRSGYEQYF	TGTGCCAGCAGCTCCCGTAGCGGCTACGAGCAGTACTTC
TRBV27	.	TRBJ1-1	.	CASSLVQNTEAFF	TGTGCCAGCAGTTTAGTACAGAACACTGAAGCTTTCTTT
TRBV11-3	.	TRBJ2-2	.	CASSFTGTGELFF	TGTGCCAGCAGCTTCACGGGCACCGGGGAGCTGTTTTTT
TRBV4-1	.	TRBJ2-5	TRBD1	CASSPGQGQQETQYF	TGCGCCAGCAGCCCCGGACAGGGCCAACAAGAGACCCAGTACTTC
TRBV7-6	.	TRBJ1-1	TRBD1	CASSLVTGANTEAFF	TGTGCCAGCAGCTTGGTTACAGGGGCGAACACTGAAGCTTTCTTT
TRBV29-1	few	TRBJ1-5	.	CSVAGANQPQHF	TGCAGCGTTGCAGGGGCGAATCAGCCCCAGCATTTT
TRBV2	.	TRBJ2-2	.	CASSEQSGWTGELFF	TGTGCCAGCAGTGAACAGTCAGGGTGGACCGGGGAGCTGTTTTTT
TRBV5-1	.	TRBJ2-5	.	CASSLDGQIQETQYF	TGCGCCAGCAGCTTAGACGGACAGATCCAAGAGACCCAGTACTTC
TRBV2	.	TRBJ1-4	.	CASSVIGGDEKLFF	TGTGCCAGCAGTGTAATAGGGGGGGATGAAAAACTGTTTTTT
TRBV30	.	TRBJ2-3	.	CAWTLADTQYF	TGTGCCTGGACTTTAGCAGATACGCAGTATTTT
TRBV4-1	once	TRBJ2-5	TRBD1	CASSHRQGIQETQYF	TGCGCCAGCAGCCACCGACAGGGTATCCAAGAGACCCAGTACTTC
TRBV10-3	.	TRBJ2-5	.	CAIGTEQWSGETQYF	TGTGCCATCGGTACCGAGCAGTGGAGTGGAGAGACCCAGTACTTC
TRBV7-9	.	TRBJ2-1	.	CASNDEVEQFF	TGTGCCAGCAACGACGAGGTTGAGCAGTTCTTC
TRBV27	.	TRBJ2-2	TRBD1	CASSYQGAGGELFF	TGTGCCAGCAGTTACCAGGGGGCGGGCGGGGAGCTGTTTTTT
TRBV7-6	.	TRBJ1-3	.	CASSLAGGSGNTIYF	TGTGCCAGCAGCTTAGCGGGGGGATCTGGAAACACCATATATTTT
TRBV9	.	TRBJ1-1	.	CASSPGDTEAFF	TGTGCCAGCAGCCCAGGGGACACTGAAGCTTTCTTT
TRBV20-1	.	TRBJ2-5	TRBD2	CSASPPGGQETQYF	TGCAGTGCTAGTCCTCCGGGAGGTCAAGAGACCCAGTACTTC
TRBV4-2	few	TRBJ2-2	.	CASSQEGFGRGLSGELFF	TGTGCCAGCAGCCAAGAAGGATTTGGCAGGGGATTAAGCGGGGAGCTGTTTTTT
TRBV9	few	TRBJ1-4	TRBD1	CASSAGTGHEKLFF	TGTGCCAGCAGCGCCGGGACAGGGCATGAAAAACTGTTTTTT
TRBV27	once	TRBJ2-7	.	CASSSPWGFPSEQYF	TGTGCCAGCAGTTCGCCATGGGGCTTCCCGTCCGAGCAGTACTTC
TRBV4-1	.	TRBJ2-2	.	CASSQGLVANTGELFF	TGCGCCAGCAGCCAAGGGTTAGTCGCGAACACCGGGGAGCTGTTTTTT
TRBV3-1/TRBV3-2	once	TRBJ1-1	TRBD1	CASSQVTGKSEAFF	TGTGCCAGCAGCCAGGTGACAGGGAAGAGTGAAGCTTTCTTT
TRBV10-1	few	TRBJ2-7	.	CASSESREGVRGNPYEQYF	TGCGCCAGCAGTGAGTCTCGTGAGGGAGTTAGAGGGAACCCCTACGAGCAGTACTTC
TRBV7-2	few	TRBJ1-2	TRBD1	CASSLTGDYGYTF	TGTGCCAGCAGCTTAACAGGGGACTATGGCTACACCTTC
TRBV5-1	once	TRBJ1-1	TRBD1	CASSPSGGSTEAFF	TGCGCCAGCAGCCCCTCAGGGGGGTCCACTGAAGCTTTCTTT
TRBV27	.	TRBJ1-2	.	CASSYGGREFYGYTF	TGTGCCAGCAGTTACGGCGGCAGGGAATTTTATGGCTACACCTTC
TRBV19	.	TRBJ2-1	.	CASSMEGLYNEQFF	TGTGCCAGTAGTATGGAGGGCCTCTACAATGAGCAGTTCTTC
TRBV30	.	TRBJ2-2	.	CAWSSAFTGELFF	TGTGCCTGGAGTAGCGCGTTCACCGGGGAGCTGTTTTTT
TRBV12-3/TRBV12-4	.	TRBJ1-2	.	CASSLGLNYGYTF	TGTGCCAGCAGTTTGGGGCTGAACTATGGCTACACCTTC
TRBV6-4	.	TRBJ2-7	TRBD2	CASSPGGTSGGEQYF	TGTGCCAGCAGCCCCGGCGGGACTAGCGGAGGAGAGCAGTACTTC
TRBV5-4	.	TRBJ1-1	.	CASSLRGSTEAFF	TGTGCCAGCAGCTTGCGGGGGTCCACTGAAGCTTTCTTT
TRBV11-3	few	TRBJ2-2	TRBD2	CASSPAGLAGNTGELFF	TGTGCCAGCAGCCCCGCAGGACTAGCGGGAAACACCGGGGAGCTGTTTTTT
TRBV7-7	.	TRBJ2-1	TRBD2	CASSFREGTYNEQFF	TGTGCTAGCAGCTTTCGGGAGGGTACCTACAATGAGCAGTTCTTC
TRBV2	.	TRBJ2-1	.	CASHILGGSYNEQFF	TGTGCCAGCCACATACTAGGTGGGTCCTACAATGAGCAGTTCTTC
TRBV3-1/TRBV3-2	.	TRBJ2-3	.	CASSQVRDTQYF	TGTGCCAGCAGCCAAGTGCGAGATACGCAGTATTTT
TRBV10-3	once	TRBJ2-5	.	CAISEPRETQYF	TGTGCCATCAGTGAGCCTAGAGAGACCCAGTACTTC
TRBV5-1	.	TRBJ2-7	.	CASSDTGSSNEQYF	TGCGCCAGCAGCGATACCGGGAGTTCGAACGAGCAGTACTTC
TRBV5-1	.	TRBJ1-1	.	CASRKTANTEAFF	TGCGCCAGCAGGAAGACAGCCAACACTGAAGCTTTCTTT